The 7 T cell receptor beta chains reported below all come from one sample, sequenced in a study of T cell changes during pregnancy in multiple sclerosis. The assay was immunoSEQ multiplex PCR, and TCRdb's table has in-frame clones only and misses some. Among tens of thousands of clones listed, approximately 90% were seen once. The sequencing here drew on CD4+ T cells from peripheral blood mononuclear cells, taken after pregnancy. Every receptor here comes from a female donor in good health, enrolled as a control in a pregnancy study.

The chain has TRBV18 and TRBJ2-6, with 7 nucleotides matching TRBD1. With 3 bases clipped from V and 10 bases from J, the junction kept 9 bases outside the gene matches. The CDR3 is 15 amino acids. CDR1 is KGHSH, CDR2 LQKENI, per germline. Here the CDR3 DNA reads TGTGCCAGCTCACCCGCGACCACAGGGGTGAACGTCCTGACTTTC. Translated, it gives CASSPATTGVNVLTF.

The rearrangement joins TRBV19 to TRBJ1-4, with D possibly TRBD1 on 6 matching bases. This CDR3 is built from 14 residues. Trimming took off 8 bases at V and 7 bases at J, with 17 bases between the two ends. Germline V CDR1 and CDR2: LNHDA, SQIVND (reference sequence). This CDR3 is CASRTGTTSEKLFF. CDR3 DNA sequence: TGTGCCAGTCGAACCGGGACAACAAGTGAAAAACTGTTTTTT.

The rearrangement joins TRBV4-3 to TRBJ1-6, with D possibly TRBD1 on 5 matching bases. The CDR3 runs 16 residues. The V gene lost 0 bases and the J gene lost 4 bases, with 10 bases spanning the gap. Per germline, CDR1 LGHNA and CDR2 YSLEER. Here the CDR3 reads CASSQEAGGYNSPLHF. CDR3 in DNA: TGCGCCAGCAGCCAAGAAGCCGGGGGGTATAATTCACCCCTCCACTTT.

The chain employs TRBV6-1 and TRBJ2-7; TRBD1 might be the D (5 bases). CDR3 length: 14 residues. Trimming cost V 3 bases and J 2 bases, with 11 bases left between them. From germline, CDR1 is MNHNS and CDR2 SASEGT. The CDR3 DNA reads TGTGCCAGCAGTGAGAAAGGGGTCCCCTACGAGCAGTACTTC. It specifies CASSEKGVPYEQYF.

The V and J genes are TRBV28 and TRBJ1-5; possibly TRBD1 for D (6 bases). Trimming cost V 6 bases and J 6 bases, with 9 bases left between them. The CDR3 has 12 residues. Germline V lookup: CDR1 MDHEN, CDR2 SYDVKM. The CDR3 DNA reads as TGTGCCAGCAGGAGGGGGAGTCAGCCCCAGCATTTT. It specifies CASRRGSQPQHF.

The chain couples TRBV7-3 to TRBJ2-2, with D maybe TRBD1 (5 bases). The germline CDR1 and CDR2 sequences are SGHTA and FQGTGA. Trimming cost V 6 bases and J 0 bases, with 17 bases left between them. The CDR3 runs 17 residues. The CDR3 loop is CASSSFGQGSNTGELFF. The DNA of the CDR3 is TGTGCCAGCAGTTCTTTCGGGCAGGGTTCGAACACCGGGGAGCTGTTTTTT. The full variable domain, rest sourced from reference TRBV7-3 and TRBJ2-2, is GAGVSQTPSNKVTEKGKYVELRCDPISGHTALYWYRQSLGQGPEFLIYFQGTGAADDSGLPNDRFFAVRPEGSVSTLKIQRTERGDSAVYLCASSSFGQGSNTGELFFGEGSRLTVL.

The chain is built from TRBV7-2 and TRBJ2-1, with unresolved D. The CDR3 spans 12 residues. The germline V and J ends were trimmed by 0 bases and 7 bases, with 4 bases remaining between them. Germline-derived CDR1 and CDR2 are SGHTA and FQGNSA. The CDR3, as DNA: TGTGCCAGCAGCTTAGCCCCAAATGAGCAGTTCTTC. It specifies CASSLAPNEQFF.